One T cell receptor (beta chain) is described in this entry. The antigen is undetermined. The sample comes from a study of beta chain features in type 1 diabetes. Study-wide points: TCRB CDR3s from Type 1 diabetes patients were moderately but significantly shorter in all four CD4+ subsets.

The CDR3 has 15 amino acids. Germline loops: CDR1 LGHNA, CDR2 YSLEER. The ends lost 1 base at V and 4 bases at J; junction bases unmatched: 1. TCRB transcripts that were expressed got sequenced, as all of the isolated RNA had been reverse transcribed. TCRdb's table, derived via immunoSEQ multiplex PCR, lists solely in-frame clones and lacks some. The profile shows approximately 150,000 clones, around 63% of them singletons. This TCR was recovered from a man aged 25 to 40 with type 1 diabetes. The chain links TRBV4-3 to TRBJ2-5; 12 positions agree with TRBD2. What was sequenced was naive CD4+ T cells from blood. The CDR3 DNA follows: TGCGCCAGCAGCCAAGGACTAGCGGGGGCAGAGACCCAGTACTTC. It codes for CASSQGLAGAETQYF.